One T cell receptor beta chain is described in this entry. Time point of the sample: sample taken at primary tumor resection. Frozen PBMC, nontumor lung or tumor provided whole RNA, which was sequenced unsorted. A total of approximately 70 untreated early-stage non-small cell lung cancer patients served as donors. The sample is drawn from a study of spatial heterogeneity in lung cancer. Study information: More than 9.5 raw reads, on average, carried each unique TCR and UMI combination.

Every molecule of TCR cDNA had its own unique molecular identifier. Using its own MiXCR run on the 5' RACE reads, TCRdb lists one record per CDR3 protein. The sample holds approximately 40,000 distinct CDR3 sequences, around 15% seen once. Germline V gene data show CDR1 as DFQATT and CDR2 as SNEGSKA (reference sequence). V was pared by 5 bases and J by 6 bases, with 16 bases between. CDR3 length equals 14 residues. The chain joins TRBV20-1 to TRBJ2-2, with D maybe TRBD2 (5 bases). Material: PBMCs, obtained at surgery. The sequence derives from a male donor with early-stage non-small cell lung cancer. For the CDR3, the DNA is TGCAGTGCTCCCGGTGGGGAGTGGGCCGGGGAGCTGTTTTTT. This codes for CSAPGGEWAGELFF.